One and the same sample provided the 16 T cell receptor beta chains below, sequenced in a study of graft-versus-host responses after intestinal transplantation. Only in-frame clones appear in the TCRdb table, and some are missing; sequencing was by immunoSEQ multiplex PCR. The sample shows roughly 90,000 clones, 80% to 95% of them seen only once. The antigens these receptors bind are not known. Sequencing used unstimulated CD4+ T cells sorted from spleen or lymph node cells, obtained before transplant. The receptors come from a human donor who was the organ donor for an intestinal transplant.

This clone was detected only once. The gene calls are TRBV2 and TRBJ1-5, with D perhaps TRBD1 (5 bases). The CDR3 sequence is 14 residues long. V lost 6 bases, J lost 7 bases, and 16 bases lay in between. Germline-derived CDR1 and CDR2 are SNHLY and FYNNEI. The CDR3 here is CASSQGRGGQPQHF. In DNA, the CDR3 is TGTGCCAGCAGCCAAGGGCGGGGCGGCCAGCCCCAGCATTTT.

The chain carries TRBV12-5 and TRBJ1-1; 9 nucleotides match TRBD1. CDR3 length equals 14 residues. The V gene's germline CDR1 is LGHNT and CDR2 FRNRAP. V trimming: 9 bases; J trimming: 8 bases; junction bases outside the gene matches: 13. The CDR3 coding sequence is TGTGCTAGCTCCCTGGGGCCACAGGGGGCGGAAGCTTTCTTT. Protein sequence: CASSLGPQGAEAFF.

The sample holds one count of this clone. The chain is built from TRBV10-1 and TRBJ1-1; D uncertain. From germline, CDR1 is WNHNN and CDR2 SYGVQD (reference sequence). Trimming cost V 6 bases and J 0 bases, with 8 bases left between them. The CDR3 spans 13 residues. The CDR3 is CASRLTLNTEAFF. CDR3 DNA: TGCGCCAGCAGGCTGACACTGAACACTGAAGCTTTCTTT.

V is TRBV18 and J is TRBJ2-2; D possibly corresponds to TRBD1 (5 bases). The CDR3 contains 15 residues. V lost 2 bases and J lost 7, with 14 bases in between. Per the germline V gene, CDR1 is KGHSH and CDR2 is LQKENI. CDR3 loop: CASSPGQMFGGELFF. CDR3 DNA: TGTGCCAGCTCACCAGGACAAATGTTCGGCGGGGAGCTGTTTTTT.

There are a few counts of this clone. The chain employs TRBV18 and TRBJ2-7, with 8 bases lining up with TRBD2. V gave up 3 bases and J gave up 2 bases; unmatched junction bases: 3. CDR1 KGHSH and CDR2 LQKENI come from the germline V gene. The CDR3 is made up of 14 amino acids. As DNA, the CDR3 is TGTGCCAGCTCACCGAGCGGGGGAACCTACGAGCAGTACTTC. It specifies CASSPSGGTYEQYF.

The V gene is TRBV29-1, the J gene TRBJ2-3; the D gene is possibly TRBD1 (6 bases). CDR1 is SQVTM and CDR2 is ANQGSEA in the germline V gene. With 4 bases removed from V and 3 bases from J, the gap between germline ends came to 8 bases. CDR3 length: 12 amino acids. The DNA for the CDR3 is TGCAGCGTTGGGCAGGGGACAGATACGCAGTATTTT. This sequence encodes CSVGQGTDTQYF.

The V gene is TRBV6-1, the J gene TRBJ1-2, with TRBD1 identical over 7 bases. The V gene end was trimmed by 0 bases and the J gene end by 5 bases; junction bases not matched to a gene: 24. Germline V gene sequence: CDR1 MNHNS, CDR2 SASEGT. This CDR3 has 21 amino acids. CDR3 residues: CASSEARIWGTITGQQYGYTF. The CDR3 DNA reads as TGTGCCAGCAGTGAAGCGCGGATCTGGGGAACAATTACGGGACAGCAGTATGGCTACACCTTC.

The rearrangement uses TRBV28 and TRBJ2-7; 9 bases are shared with TRBD2. Germline V gene sequence: CDR1 MDHEN, CDR2 SYDVKM. V trimming: 7 bases; J trimming: 0 bases; junction bases outside the gene matches: 7. The CDR3 runs 15 residues. CDR3 residues: CASKMSGRSSYEQYF. CDR3 nucleotides: TGTGCCAGCAAAATGAGCGGGAGGAGCTCCTACGAGCAGTACTTC.

The V call is TRBV5-4, the J call TRBJ2-4, with TRBD2 as a possible D gene (7 bases). From germline, CDR1 is SGHNT and CDR2 YYREEE (reference sequence). Between the trimmed V and J ends, which lost 1 base and 0 bases, there was a span of 17 bases. This CDR3 spans 18 amino acids. CDR3 loop: CASSLSGRGEQAKNIQYF. The CDR3 nucleotides read TGTGCCAGCAGCTTGTCGGGGAGGGGGGAACAAGCCAAAAACATTCAGTACTTC. The whole variable domain, remainder taken from reference TRBV5-4 and TRBJ2-4, is ETGVTQSPTHLIKTRGQQVTLRCSSQSGHNTVSWYQQALGQGPQFIFQYYREEENGRGNFPPRFSGLQFPNYSSELNVNALELDDSALYLCASSLSGRGEQAKNIQYFGAGTRLSVL.

The sample holds one count of this clone. The chain combines TRBV6-6 with TRBJ1-1; 8 nucleotides agree with TRBD1. Per germline, CDR1 MNHNY and CDR2 SVGAGI (reference sequence). This CDR3 has 15 residues. J was trimmed by 1 base and V by 5 bases; bases with no gene match: 6. DNA of the CDR3: TGTGCCAGCAGTCGTACAGGGACAGGGAACACTGAAGCTTTCTTT. Protein product: CASSRTGTGNTEAFF.

V usage is TRBV30 and J usage is TRBJ1-2, with D possibly TRBD1 on 6 matching bases. This CDR3 spans 13 amino acids. V was cut by 3 bases and J by 4 bases, with 12 bases left in between. Germline V lookup: CDR1 GTSNPN, CDR2 SVGIG (reference sequence). The CDR3 DNA reads TGTGCCTGGAGCCGGGGAGGGGGCTATGGCTACACCTTC. Amino acid sequence: CAWSRGGGYGYTF.

This clone was picked up a small number of times. This chain links TRBV2 with TRBJ2-7; TRBD1 matches at 11 bases. The V and J ends lost 4 bases and 6 bases, in that order; junction bases with no gene match: 8. The germline CDR1 and CDR2 sequences are SNHLY and FYNNEI. The CDR3 is 15 residues long. The CDR3, as DNA: TGTGCCAGCAGTGCCGAGCCCGGGACAGGGGGCGAGCAGTACTTC. Translating gives CASSAEPGTGGEQYF.

The chain is built from TRBV2 and TRBJ2-2; D is possibly TRBD2 (6 bases). Trimming removed 6 bases at V and 0 bases at J, with 14 bases between. The length of the CDR3 is 16 residues. The V gene's germline CDR1 is SNHLY and CDR2 FYNNEI. The DNA of the CDR3 is TGTGCCAGCAGGTTTGAGGGACTGACGAACACCGGGGAGCTGTTTTTT. Protein product: CASRFEGLTNTGELFF. The whole variable domain, filled in from reference TRBV2 and TRBJ2-2, reads EPEVTQTPSHQVTQMGQEVILRCVPISNHLYFYWYRQILGQKVEFLVSFYNNEISEKSEIFDDQFSVERPDGSNFTLKIRSTKLEDSAMYFCASRFEGLTNTGELFFGEGSRLTVL.

The chain combines TRBV5-4 with TRBJ2-7, with TRBD1 matching 8 bases. V lost 4 bases and J lost 6; bases outside the gene matches: 6. Germline V gene sequence: CDR1 SGHNT, CDR2 YYREEE (reference sequence). The CDR3 sequence is 13 residues long. The CDR3 nucleotides read TGTGCCAGCAGCGCGGACAGGGCCAGCGAGCAGTACTTC. It yields the protein CASSADRASEQYF.

V gene TRBV25-1 combines with J gene TRBJ2-1; tentative D call: TRBD2 (5 bases). Germline V CDR1 and CDR2: MGHDK, SYGVNS. V gave up 0 bases and J gave up 7 bases, with 7 bases separating them. This CDR3 has 13 amino acids. CDR3: CASSEYSGNEQFF. In nucleotides, the CDR3 is TGTGCCAGCAGTGAATATTCGGGAAATGAGCAGTTCTTC.

The chain recombines TRBV30 with TRBJ1-2; D possibly corresponds to TRBD1 (5 bases). V lost 1 base and J 4 bases, leaving 13 bases between the germline ends. The CDR3 loop spans 14 amino acids. The germline gives CDR1 GTSNPN, CDR2 SVGIG (reference sequence). The CDR3 sequence: CAWSGDWSVYGYTF. The CDR3 coding sequence is TGTGCCTGGAGTGGGGACTGGTCCGTCTATGGCTACACCTTC.